This T cell receptor beta chain derives from a study of patients and donors after allogeneic stem cell transplantation. The CDR3 has 13 residues. Germline V gene data show CDR1 as SGHNT and CDR2 as YENEEA. V dropped 4 bases and J dropped 0 bases, with 6 bases sitting between them. One entry per CDR3 protein results from TCRdb running MiXCR on the RT-PCR reads. The sample yields fewer than 250,000 distinct CDR3 sequences, less than 15% seen once. The J gene is TRBJ2-5, the V gene TRBV11-3, with a tentative D call TRBD2 (5 bases). The origin of this receptor is a human donor who was either an allogeneic HSCT recipient or a stem cell or donor lymphocyte infusion donor (not recorded which). It is not recorded whose cells these are; they may come from a transplant donor. Sequences were obtained from blood, either unsorted or a sorted T cell fraction (not recorded which). The CDR3: CASSWEYQETQYF. The DNA for the CDR3 is TGTGCCAGCAGCTGGGAGTACCAAGAGACCCAGTACTTC. The full variable domain, its missing parts supplied by reference TRBV11-3 and TRBJ2-5, is EAGVVQSPRYKIIEKKQPVAFWCNPISGHNTLYWYLQNLGQGPELLIRYENEEAVDDSQLPKDRFSAERLKGVDSTLKIQPAELGDSAVYLCASSWEYQETQYFGPGTRLLVL.